One sample yielded the 17 T cell receptor beta chains listed below, sequenced in a study of tumor-infiltrating lymphocytes in oesophageal squamous cell carcinoma. Each CDR3 protein is one row after TCRdb ran MiXCR on the PCR reads. This table holds under 20,000 distinct CDR3 sequences, under 50% found once. Sample: blood. The receptors originated from a male donor with esophageal squamous cell carcinoma.

This chain uses TRBV7-6 with TRBJ2-1, with 7 bases fitting TRBD2. CDR1 is SGHVS, CDR2 FNYEAQ, per germline. V lost 4 bases, J lost 3 bases, and 3 bases stayed unmatched. CDR3 size: 14 residues. CDR3 loop: CASSSAGNYNEQFF. The CDR3 nucleotides read TGTGCCAGCAGCTCAGCGGGAAACTACAATGAGCAGTTCTTC.

V and J are TRBV28 and TRBJ2-1; maybe TRBD2 (6 bases). This CDR3 has 18 residues. V lost 5 bases and J 0 bases, leaving 20 bases between the germline ends. Germline V gives CDR1 MDHEN, CDR2 SYDVKM. The CDR3 is CASSTAGFRASSYNEQFF. Here the CDR3 DNA reads TGTGCCAGCAGTACGGCGGGATTTAGGGCTAGCTCCTACAATGAGCAGTTCTTC.

This clonotype appeared a single time. The rearrangement links TRBV12-3 or TRBV12-4 to TRBJ2-2; the match to TRBD1 covers 11 bases. The CDR3 sequence is 16 residues long. The V gene end was trimmed by 5 bases and the J gene end by 8 bases; junction bases not matched to a gene: 10. The CDR3 is CASSPPLDRGLGELFF. The CDR3 region has the DNA TGTGCCAGCAGTCCCCCCTTGGACAGGGGGCTAGGGGAGCTGTTTTTT.

Note on this clonotype: One junction end does not reproduce the germline sequence, and a read error may be involved. The chain carries TRBV7-3 and TRBJ2-2; D is undetermined. The CDR3 spans 13 residues. Germline CDR1 reads SGHTA; CDR2 reads FQGTGA. The chain's CDR3 is CASRSQNTGELFF. The DNA of the CDR3 is TGTGCTAGCAGGAGTCAGAACACCGGGGAGCTGTTTTTT.

The genes are TRBV6-1 and TRBJ1-1; 8 nucleotides match TRBD1. Germline V CDR1 and CDR2: MNHNS, SASEGT. V trimming: 6 bases; J trimming: 3 bases; junction bases outside the gene matches: 6. CDR3 length: 14 amino acids. CDR3 sequence reads: CASRLVTGDTEAFF. The DNA of the CDR3 is TGTGCCAGCAGATTAGTGACAGGGGACACTGAAGCTTTCTTT.

This clonotype was seen a few times. Because it lacks the conserved phenylalanine or tryptophan at the end, this CDR3 is likely a read error. The DNA is left out, because the CDR3 cannot be placed on it with certainty; the CDR3 is given as TCRdb lists it. J is TRBJ1-1 and V is TRBV7-6. With termini counted, the CDR3 has 17 amino acids. Germline V gene lookup returns CDR1 SGHVS and CDR2 FNYEAQ. The CDR3 region is CASSFRLAGGRPSTSAP.

The chain combines TRBV10-1 with TRBJ1-1; D not resolved. The germline V gene encodes CDR1 WNHNN and CDR2 SYGVQD (reference sequence). The CDR3 runs to 9 residues. Trimming pared 6 bases from V and 11 bases from J, leaving 7 bases between. CDR3: CASSALAFF. CDR3 sequence (DNA): TGCGCCAGCAGCGCACTGGCTTTCTTT.

This clonotype was observed at least ten times. This sequence may be a read error, since a much larger clone differs from it by one base. The chain employs TRBV10-1 and TRBJ2-7; 12 nucleotides match TRBD2. CDR1 is WNHNN, CDR2 SYGVQD, per germline (reference sequence). J gave up 7 bases and V 3 bases, and 7 bases lay outside the gene matches. The CDR3 covers 15 residues. DNA of the CDR3: TGCGCCAGCAGTGATGGACTAGCGGGATACAATGAGCAGTACTTC. Translation: CASSDGLAGYNEQYF.

The gene calls are TRBV7-9 and TRBJ1-1; D might be TRBD1 (6 bases). The V gene's germline CDR1 is SEHNR and CDR2 FQNEAQ (reference sequence). V was trimmed by 4 bases and J by 3 bases, leaving 12 bases between them. The CDR3 has 14 residues. The DNA of the CDR3 is TGTGCCAGCAGCTCACAGGGTTGGGACACTGAAGCTTTCTTT. This sequence encodes CASSSQGWDTEAFF.

Regarding this clonotype: An end of the junction differs from the germline gene, which may be a read error. The chain employs TRBV12-3 or TRBV12-4 and TRBJ2-3, with D possibly called TRBD1 or TRBD2 (6 bases each). The CDR3 contains 12 residues. For the CDR3, the DNA is TGTGCCAGCAGGGGGCTATCGGGGGCGCAGTGTTTT. This sequence encodes CASRGLSGAQCF.

The table lists this clonotype with a count of one. The chain uses TRBV7-2 and TRBJ2-5, with TRBD2 matching 9 bases. The DNA end lines up better with TRBJ2-7; the J call may be wrong. Germline CDR1 reads SGHTA; CDR2 reads FQGNSA. This CDR3 spans 14 amino acids. CDR3 nucleotide sequence: TGTGCCAGCAGCCCTCACAGCGGGGGGAACGAGCAGTACTTC. This codes for CASSPHSGGNEQYF.

The V call is TRBV12-3 or TRBV12-4, the J call TRBJ1-5; D may be TRBD1 (5 bases). V was pared by 5 bases and J by 7 bases, with 21 bases between. The CDR3 consists of 16 residues. The CDR3 is CASSRGIRQPWQPQHF. CDR3 sequence (DNA): TGTGCCAGCAGTCGTGGGATCCGACAGCCGTGGCAGCCCCAGCATTTT.

This clonotype has only a few counts. The chain recombines TRBV18 with TRBJ2-1, with D possibly being TRBD2 (5 bases). CDR3 length equals 16 residues. Germline V gene lookup returns CDR1 KGHSH and CDR2 LQKENI. Trimming cost V 0 bases and J 0 bases, with 9 bases left between them. The CDR3 DNA reads as TGTGCCAGCTCACCACCCGGGGTACGCTCCTACAATGAGCAGTTCTTC. Its translation: CASSPPGVRSYNEQFF.

The V and J genes are TRBV3-1 and TRBJ2-1, with 9 bases identical to TRBD2. The CDR3 runs to 15 residues. V trimming: 4 bases; J trimming: 9 bases; junction bases outside the gene matches: 10. The germline V gene encodes CDR1 LGHDT and CDR2 YNNKEL (reference sequence). The CDR3, as DNA: TGTGCCAGCAGCCCCGTATCTAGCGGGGTGGGTGAGCAGTTCTTC. Translated, it gives CASSPVSSGVGEQFF.

The chain carries TRBV7-6 and TRBJ2-3, with D possibly matching TRBD1 (6 bases). V lost 5 bases and J 6 bases, leaving 18 bases between the germline ends. The CDR3 spans 15 residues. Germline V CDR1 and CDR2: SGHVS, FNYEAQ. The CDR3 nucleotides read TGTGCCAGCAGCCAGTGGCTAGGCCAGGGGGATACGCAGTATTTT. Its translation: CASSQWLGQGDTQYF.

This clonotype is medium-sized within its sample. The chain is built from TRBV7-3 and TRBJ2-2, with 11 bases aligning to TRBD2. V gave up 6 bases and J gave up 4 bases; unmatched junction bases: 7. CDR3 length equals 16 residues. The V gene's germline CDR1 is SGHTA and CDR2 FQGTGA. This CDR3 is CASSLSGGATTGELFF. The CDR3 DNA follows: TGTGCCAGCAGTCTTAGCGGGGGGGCTACCACCGGGGAGCTGTTTTTT.

This clonotype was counted at least ten times. The chain has TRBV27 and TRBJ2-7; TRBD2 aligns across 7 bases. Trimming cost V 6 bases and J 5 bases; bases outside gene matches: 7. Germline V gene data show CDR1 as MNHEY and CDR2 as SMNVEV (reference sequence). This CDR3 is built from 13 residues. This chain's CDR3 is CASRGQGGHEQYF. In nucleotides, the CDR3 is TGTGCCAGCAGGGGGCAGGGAGGGCACGAGCAGTACTTC.